This T cell receptor (beta chain) was identified during a study of T cell changes during pregnancy in multiple sclerosis. This CDR3 is 13 amino acids long. The V end lost 5 bases, the J end lost 12 bases, and 16 bases lay between the germline ends. Looked up from germline, CDR1 is LNHNV and CDR2 is YYDKDF (reference sequence). Method: immunoSEQ multiplex PCR; TCRdb's copy keeps in-frame clones and lacks some. The repertoire holds under 130,000 clones, with about nine tenths as singletons. This chain uses TRBV15 with TRBJ1-4; the D gene is possibly TRBD1 (5 bases). The starting material was peripheral blood, obtained after pregnancy. The receptor was derived from a female donor with multiple sclerosis, enrolled in a pregnancy study. DNA for the CDR3: TGTGCCACCAGCCCACGGGTGTGGGGGGAACTGTTTTTT. Residues: CATSPRVWGELFF.